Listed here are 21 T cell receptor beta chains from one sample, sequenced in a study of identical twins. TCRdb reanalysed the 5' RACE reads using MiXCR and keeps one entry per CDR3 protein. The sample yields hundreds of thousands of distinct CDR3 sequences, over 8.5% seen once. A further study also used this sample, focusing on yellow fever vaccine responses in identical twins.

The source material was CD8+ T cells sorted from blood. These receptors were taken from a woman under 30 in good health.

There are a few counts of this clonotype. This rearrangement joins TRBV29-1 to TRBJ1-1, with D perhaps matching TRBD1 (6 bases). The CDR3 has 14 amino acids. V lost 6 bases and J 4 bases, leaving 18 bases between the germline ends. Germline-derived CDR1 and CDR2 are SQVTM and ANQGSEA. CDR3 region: CSVVGRTGFTEAFF. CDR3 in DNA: TGCAGCGTCGTTGGCCGAACAGGGTTCACTGAAGCTTTCTTT.

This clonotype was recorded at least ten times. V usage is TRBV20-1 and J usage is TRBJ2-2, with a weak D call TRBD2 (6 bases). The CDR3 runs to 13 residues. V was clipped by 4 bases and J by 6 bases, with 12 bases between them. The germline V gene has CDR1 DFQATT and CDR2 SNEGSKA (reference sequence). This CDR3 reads CSATLALSGELFF. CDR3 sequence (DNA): TGCAGTGCTACGCTAGCGTTATCCGGGGAGCTGTTTTTT.

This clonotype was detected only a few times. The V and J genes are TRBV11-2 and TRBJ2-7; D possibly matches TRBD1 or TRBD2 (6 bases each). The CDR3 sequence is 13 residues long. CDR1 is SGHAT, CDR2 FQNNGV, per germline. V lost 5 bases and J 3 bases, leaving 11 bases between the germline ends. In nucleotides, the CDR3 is TGTGCCAGCAGCGCGGGACACAACTACGAGCAGTACTTC. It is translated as CASSAGHNYEQYF.

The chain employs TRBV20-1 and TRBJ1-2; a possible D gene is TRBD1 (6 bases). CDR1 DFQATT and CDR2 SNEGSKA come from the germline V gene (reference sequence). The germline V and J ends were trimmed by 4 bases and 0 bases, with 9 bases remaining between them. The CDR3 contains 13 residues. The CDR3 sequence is CSATQGTNYGYTF. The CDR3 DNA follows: TGCAGTGCTACACAGGGAACTAACTATGGCTACACCTTC.

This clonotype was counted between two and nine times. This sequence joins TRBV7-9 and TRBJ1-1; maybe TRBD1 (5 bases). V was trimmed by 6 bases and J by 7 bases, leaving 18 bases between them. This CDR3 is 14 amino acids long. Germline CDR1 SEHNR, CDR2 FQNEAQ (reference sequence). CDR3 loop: CASREASGHSEAFF. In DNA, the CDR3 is TGTGCCAGCAGAGAGGCGTCAGGGCACAGTGAAGCTTTCTTT.

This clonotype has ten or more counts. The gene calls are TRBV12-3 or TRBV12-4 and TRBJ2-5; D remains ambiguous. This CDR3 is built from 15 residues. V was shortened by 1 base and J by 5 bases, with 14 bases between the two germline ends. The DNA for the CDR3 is TGTGCCAGCAGTTTAGTAACAGCCACTATTGAGACCCAGTACTTC. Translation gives CASSLVTATIETQYF.

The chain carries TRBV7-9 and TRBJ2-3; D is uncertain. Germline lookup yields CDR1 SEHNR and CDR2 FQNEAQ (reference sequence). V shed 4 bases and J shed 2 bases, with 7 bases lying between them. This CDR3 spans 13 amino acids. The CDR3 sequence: CASSSTVTDTQYF. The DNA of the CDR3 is TGTGCCAGCAGCTCGACTGTCACAGATACGCAGTATTTT.

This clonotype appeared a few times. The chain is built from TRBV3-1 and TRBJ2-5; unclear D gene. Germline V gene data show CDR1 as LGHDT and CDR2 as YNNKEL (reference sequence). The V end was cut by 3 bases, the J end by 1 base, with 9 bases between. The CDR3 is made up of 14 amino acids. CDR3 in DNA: TGTGCCAGCAGCCAGAGCCTCCCCCAAGAGACCCAGTACTTC. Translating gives CASSQSLPQETQYF.

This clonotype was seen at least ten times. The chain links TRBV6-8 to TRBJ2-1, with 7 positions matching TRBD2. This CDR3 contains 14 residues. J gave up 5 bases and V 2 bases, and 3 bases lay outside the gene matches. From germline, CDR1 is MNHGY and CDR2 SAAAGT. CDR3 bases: TGTGCCAGCAGTTACATCGGGACTAACAATGAGCAGTTCTTC. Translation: CASSYIGTNNEQFF.

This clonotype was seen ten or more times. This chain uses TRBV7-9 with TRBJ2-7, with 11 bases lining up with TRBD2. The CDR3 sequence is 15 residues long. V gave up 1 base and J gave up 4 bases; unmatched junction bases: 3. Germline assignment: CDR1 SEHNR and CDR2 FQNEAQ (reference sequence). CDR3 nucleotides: TGTGCCAGCAGCTTAGGACTAGCGGGAAAATACGAGCAGTACTTC. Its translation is CASSLGLAGKYEQYF.

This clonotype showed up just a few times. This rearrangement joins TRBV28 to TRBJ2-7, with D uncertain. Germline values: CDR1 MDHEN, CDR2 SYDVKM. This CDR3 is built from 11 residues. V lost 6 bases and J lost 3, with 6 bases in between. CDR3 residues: CASRGIYEQYF. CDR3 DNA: TGTGCCAGCAGGGGGATCTACGAGCAGTACTTC.

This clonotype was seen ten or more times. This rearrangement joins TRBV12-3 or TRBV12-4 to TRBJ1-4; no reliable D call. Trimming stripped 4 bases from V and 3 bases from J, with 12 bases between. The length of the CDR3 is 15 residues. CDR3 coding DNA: TGTGCCAGCAGTTCCACGACGGGTTCTAATGAAAAACTGTTTTTT. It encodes CASSSTTGSNEKLFF.

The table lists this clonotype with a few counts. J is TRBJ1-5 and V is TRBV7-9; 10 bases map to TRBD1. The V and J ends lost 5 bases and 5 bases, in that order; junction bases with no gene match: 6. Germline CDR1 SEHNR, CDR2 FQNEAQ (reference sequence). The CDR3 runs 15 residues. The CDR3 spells CASSPTGGTDQPQHF. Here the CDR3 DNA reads TGTGCCAGCAGCCCGACAGGGGGCACTGATCAGCCCCAGCATTTT.

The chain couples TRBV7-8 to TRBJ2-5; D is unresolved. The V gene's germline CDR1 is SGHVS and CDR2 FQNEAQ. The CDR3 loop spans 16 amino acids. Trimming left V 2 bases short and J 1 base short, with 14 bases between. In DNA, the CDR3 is TGTGCCAGCAGCTTAATATCGAGACGAACCCAAGAGACCCAGTACTTC. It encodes CASSLISRRTQETQYF.

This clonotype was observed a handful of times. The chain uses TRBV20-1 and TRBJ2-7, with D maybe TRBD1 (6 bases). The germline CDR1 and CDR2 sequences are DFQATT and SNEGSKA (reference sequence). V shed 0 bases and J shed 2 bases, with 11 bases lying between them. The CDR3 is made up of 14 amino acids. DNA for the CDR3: TGCAGTGCTAGAGATGATCAGGGGACCTACGAGCAGTACTTC. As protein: CSARDDQGTYEQYF.

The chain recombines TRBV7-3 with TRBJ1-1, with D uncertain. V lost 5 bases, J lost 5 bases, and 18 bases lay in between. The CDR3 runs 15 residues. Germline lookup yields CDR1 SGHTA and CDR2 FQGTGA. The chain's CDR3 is CASSLGEGGGTEAFF. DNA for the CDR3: TGTGCCAGCAGCCTGGGCGAAGGAGGTGGGACTGAAGCTTTCTTT.

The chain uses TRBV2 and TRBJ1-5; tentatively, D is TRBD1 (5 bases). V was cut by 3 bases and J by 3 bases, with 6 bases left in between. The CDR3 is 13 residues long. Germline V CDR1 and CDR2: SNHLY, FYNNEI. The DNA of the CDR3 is TGTGCCAGCAGTGAGGGGGTCAATCAGCCCCAGCATTTT. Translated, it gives CASSEGVNQPQHF.

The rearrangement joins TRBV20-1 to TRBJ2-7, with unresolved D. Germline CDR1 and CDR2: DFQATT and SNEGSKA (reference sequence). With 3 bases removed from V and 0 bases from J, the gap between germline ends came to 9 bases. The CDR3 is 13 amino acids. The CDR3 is CSASLLHSYEQYF. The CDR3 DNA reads TGCAGTGCTAGCCTTCTTCACTCCTACGAGCAGTACTTC.

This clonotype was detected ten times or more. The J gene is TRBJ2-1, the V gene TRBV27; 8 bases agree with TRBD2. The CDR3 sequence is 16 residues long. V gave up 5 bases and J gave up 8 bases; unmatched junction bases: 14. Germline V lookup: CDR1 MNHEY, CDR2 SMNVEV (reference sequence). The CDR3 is CASSPLPVGRVDEQFF. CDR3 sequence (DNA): TGTGCCAGCAGTCCGCTTCCCGTCGGGAGGGTCGATGAGCAGTTCTTC.

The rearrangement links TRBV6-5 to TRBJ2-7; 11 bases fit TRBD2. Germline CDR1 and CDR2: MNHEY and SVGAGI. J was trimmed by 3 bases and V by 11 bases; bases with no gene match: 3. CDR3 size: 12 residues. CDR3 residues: CAAGTSGYEQYF. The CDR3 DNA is TGTGCCGCAGGGACTAGCGGCTACGAGCAGTACTTC.

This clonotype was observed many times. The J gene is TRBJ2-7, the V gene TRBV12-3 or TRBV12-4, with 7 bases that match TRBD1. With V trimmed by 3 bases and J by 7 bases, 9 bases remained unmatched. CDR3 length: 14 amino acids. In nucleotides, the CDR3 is TGTGCCAGCAGTTTGGCTACAGGGGCTGCGGAGCAGTACTTC. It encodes CASSLATGAAEQYF.